A selection of T cell receptor beta chains follows, all from one sample in a study of cytomegalovirus exposure and HLA in healthy donors. Method: immunoSEQ multiplex PCR; TCRdb's copy keeps in-frame clones and lacks some. This sample yields some 170,000 clones, of which roughly four fifths are seen a single time; about 1% belongs to the top ten. Sequences were obtained from PBMCs. These TCRs come from a woman between 40 and 50 years old in good health and CMV-seronegative. CDR3s include the opening cysteine and the closing phenylalanine or tryptophan. The order of the fields is J gene, V gene, clone size, D gene, CDR3 DNA, CDR3 protein. D genes are given only for firm matches. Only part of the rows carry a size: once, few, many, or a class if the clone is expanded.

j_call: TRBJ1-2; v_call: TRBV5-1; clone_size: -; d_call: -; cdr3_nt: TGCGCCAGCAGCACAGACGCCTCCTATGGCTACACCTTC; cdr3_aa: CASSTDASYGYTF
j_call: TRBJ1-2; v_call: TRBV18; clone_size: -; d_call: TRBD1; cdr3_nt: TGTGCCAGCTCACACCTCGGGACAGGGGAAGACTATGGCTACACCTTC; cdr3_aa: CASSHLGTGEDYGYTF
j_call: TRBJ1-2; v_call: TRBV7-9; clone_size: -; d_call: TRBD1; cdr3_nt: TGTGCCAGCAGCGGGACAGGGGGCACCTATGGCTACACCTTC; cdr3_aa: CASSGTGGTYGYTF
j_call: TRBJ1-1; v_call: TRBV6-6; clone_size: -; d_call: -; cdr3_nt: TGTGCCAGCAGTTACTCGCAGGGGAACACTGAAGCTTTCTTT; cdr3_aa: CASSYSQGNTEAFF
j_call: TRBJ2-2; v_call: TRBV2; clone_size: -; d_call: TRBD2; cdr3_nt: TGTGCCAGCAATGGAGCGGGAGGCGGGGCCGGGGAGCTGTTTTTT; cdr3_aa: CASNGAGGGAGELFF
j_call: TRBJ1-5; v_call: TRBV27; clone_size: -; d_call: -; cdr3_nt: TGTGCCAGCAGTTTACAGGGTACAGGGCAGCCCCAGCATTTT; cdr3_aa: CASSLQGTGQPQHF
j_call: TRBJ2-1; v_call: TRBV28; clone_size: few; d_call: -; cdr3_nt: TGTGCCAGCAGCCCTGGACTTCGCAGTAGGGATGAGCAGTTCTTC; cdr3_aa: CASSPGLRSRDEQFF
j_call: TRBJ1-5; v_call: TRBV5-6; clone_size: few; d_call: -; cdr3_nt: TGTGCCAGCAGCTTTGCCGGGGAGTTCAATCAGCCCCAGCATTTT; cdr3_aa: CASSFAGEFNQPQHF
j_call: TRBJ2-7; v_call: TRBV19; clone_size: few; d_call: TRBD1; cdr3_nt: TGTGCCAGTAGTACCGTCAGGACAGGGGGCAACAACGAGCAGTACTTC; cdr3_aa: CASSTVRTGGNNEQYF
j_call: TRBJ2-7; v_call: TRBV7-8; clone_size: few; d_call: -; cdr3_nt: TGTGCCAGCAGCTTAGAACTGTCCTACGAGCAGTACTTC; cdr3_aa: CASSLELSYEQYF
j_call: TRBJ2-7; v_call: TRBV11-1; clone_size: -; d_call: TRBD2; cdr3_nt: TGTGCCAGCAGCTTGCCCGGGACTAGCGTTATGACCGAGCAGTACTTC; cdr3_aa: CASSLPGTSVMTEQYF
j_call: TRBJ1-4; v_call: TRBV4-1; clone_size: -; d_call: -; cdr3_nt: TGCGCCAGCAGCCAAGATAAGGAGGGAGGGGATGAAAAACTGTTTTTT; cdr3_aa: CASSQDKEGGDEKLFF
j_call: TRBJ2-1; v_call: TRBV27; clone_size: -; d_call: TRBD1; cdr3_nt: TGTGCCAGCAGTTTTCAGGACAGGGAGTTCTTC; cdr3_aa: CASSFQDREFF
j_call: TRBJ2-3; v_call: TRBV9; clone_size: -; d_call: -; cdr3_nt: TGTGCCAGCAGCGTTAGAGCGGGCTCCACAGATACGCAGTATTTT; cdr3_aa: CASSVRAGSTDTQYF
j_call: TRBJ2-5; v_call: TRBV9; clone_size: -; d_call: TRBD1; cdr3_nt: TGTGCCAGCAGCGTAGCGGGGACAGTCCAAGAGACCCAGTACTTC; cdr3_aa: CASSVAGTVQETQYF
j_call: TRBJ2-7; v_call: TRBV15; clone_size: -; d_call: -; cdr3_nt: TGTGCCACCAGCAGCCGGGACTTGTCCTACGAGCAGTACTTC; cdr3_aa: CATSSRDLSYEQYF
j_call: TRBJ1-3; v_call: TRBV5-6; clone_size: -; d_call: TRBD1; cdr3_nt: TGTGCCAGCAGCTTCTTATCAGGGGGCTCTGGAAACACCATATATTTT; cdr3_aa: CASSFLSGGSGNTIYF
j_call: TRBJ1-4; v_call: TRBV5-1; clone_size: -; d_call: TRBD1; cdr3_nt: TGCGCCAGCAGCATCGGACAGGGAAACGAAAAACTGTTTTTT; cdr3_aa: CASSIGQGNEKLFF
j_call: TRBJ2-3; v_call: TRBV7-9; clone_size: -; d_call: -; cdr3_nt: TGTGCCAGCAGCTTGACGGGACTCTGGCAGTATTTT; cdr3_aa: CASSLTGLWQYF
j_call: TRBJ1-1; v_call: TRBV29-1; clone_size: once; d_call: -; cdr3_nt: TGCAGCGTTGCAGTGGGCGGGTGGAACACTGAAGCTTTCTTT; cdr3_aa: CSVAVGGWNTEAFF
j_call: TRBJ2-3; v_call: TRBV7-8; clone_size: once; d_call: -; cdr3_nt: TGTGCCAGCGTACTGCAAGATACGCAGTATTTT; cdr3_aa: CASVLQDTQYF
j_call: TRBJ1-6; v_call: TRBV11-3; clone_size: -; d_call: -; cdr3_nt: TGTGCCAGCAGCCTCACAGGGTTTGATTCACCCCTCCACTTT; cdr3_aa: CASSLTGFDSPLHF